The 22 T cell receptor beta chains in this list originate from one sample, sequenced in a study of cytotoxic CD8 clonotypes in ibrutinib-treated CLL. Data came from immunoSEQ multiplex PCR; TCRdb stores just in-frame clones and leaves some out. Seen here are about 160,000 clones, approximately 77% observed once, and the top ten hold around 2.1%. The sample in question was PBMCs, obtained after 12 months of ibrutinib treatment. The receptors here all came from a human donor with chronic lymphocytic leukemia.

The V and J genes are TRBV11-2 and TRBJ1-5; TRBD1 might be the D (5 bases). The CDR3 consists of 16 residues. The V end was cut by 1 base, the J end by 4 bases, with 14 bases between. Germline CDR1 reads SGHAT; CDR2 reads FQNNGV. CDR3 loop: CASSLGSGHKNQPQHF. The CDR3 region has the DNA TGTGCCAGCAGCTTAGGTAGCGGACACAAGAATCAGCCCCAGCATTTT.

The J gene is TRBJ1-1, the V gene TRBV28, with 9 nucleotides matching TRBD1. CDR3 length: 15 amino acids. After removal of 6 bases from V and 3 bases from J, the junction contained 8 bases not matched to a gene. Germline V gives CDR1 MDHEN, CDR2 SYDVKM. CDR3 sequence: CASSSPGQGYTEAFF. CDR3 coding DNA: TGTGCCAGCAGCTCTCCCGGACAGGGGTACACTGAAGCTTTCTTT. The whole variable domain, filled in from reference TRBV28 and TRBJ1-1, reads DVKVTQSSRYLVKRTGEKVFLECVQDMDHENMFWYRQDPGLGLRLIYFSYDVKMKEKGDIPEGYSVSREKKERFSLILESASTNQTSMYLCASSSPGQGYTEAFFGQGTRLTVV.

This clone has a handful of counts. The chain combines TRBV2 with TRBJ1-2, with 7 positions matching TRBD1. V lost 6 bases to trimming and J lost 0 bases; unmatched junction nucleotides: 7. The CDR3 spans 15 residues. Germline values: CDR1 SNHLY, CDR2 FYNNEI. Written as DNA, the CDR3 is TGTGCCAGCAGCTTAAACAGGGGAGCTAACTATGGCTACACCTTC. Translating it yields CASSLNRGANYGYTF.

The DNA of the CDR3 is TGTGCCAGCAGTGTACAGGGGGAGCCCCAGCATTTT. This codes for CASSVQGEPQHF. J is TRBJ1-5 and V is TRBV2, with 8 bases that match TRBD1. Germline CDR1 SNHLY, CDR2 FYNNEI. The CDR3 is made up of 12 amino acids. The V and J ends lost 4 bases and 8 bases, in that order; junction bases with no gene match: 1.

Only one count was recorded for this clone. V usage is TRBV7-2 and J usage is TRBJ2-7; 13 positions agree with TRBD2. The V segment lost 5 bases and the J segment 4 bases; nucleotides outside the gene matches: 8. The germline V gene encodes CDR1 SGHTA and CDR2 FQGNSA. The CDR3 length is 16 residues. The CDR3 DNA sequence: TGTGCCAGCAGCGCTGGACTAGCGGGAGTTTTTTACGAGCAGTACTTC. Translated, it gives CASSAGLAGVFYEQYF.

The chain has TRBV4-2 and TRBJ2-7; 7 bases are shared with TRBD1. Trimming removed 0 bases from V and 5 bases from J; junction bases left unmatched: 7. This CDR3 is 15 amino acids long. Germline CDR1 and CDR2: LGHNA and YNFKEQ. CDR3 nucleotide sequence: TGTGCCAGCAGCCAAGATCTAAACAGGGGCCACGAGCAGTACTTC. This codes for CASSQDLNRGHEQYF.

V gene TRBV2 combines with J gene TRBJ1-1, with 8 bases lining up with TRBD1. V was clipped by 9 bases and J by 3 bases; unmatched bases: 12. The germline V gene encodes CDR1 SNHLY and CDR2 FYNNEI. The CDR3 extends over 15 amino acids. The CDR3 DNA reads TGTGCCAGTCCGAGACAGGGGCGACCGCACACTGAAGCTTTCTTT. Its translation is CASPRQGRPHTEAFF.

The CDR3 DNA reads TGTGCCAGCACTACAGGGGGCTATGGCTACACCTTC. It encodes CASTTGGYGYTF. This chain joins TRBV27 and TRBJ1-2; 8 bases align to TRBD1. There are 12 residues in the CDR3. Trimming at V came to 7 bases and at J to 4 bases, leaving 2 bases not matched to a gene. Germline V gives CDR1 MNHEY, CDR2 SMNVEV (reference sequence).

The chain links TRBV9 to TRBJ2-2, with D possibly matching TRBD2 (5 bases). The CDR3 extends over 14 amino acids. Deletions cut 7 bases from V and 4 bases from J, with 14 bases between. Germline values: CDR1 SGDLS, CDR2 YYNGEE. The CDR3 is CASARVGGTGELFF. The CDR3 coding sequence is TGTGCCAGCGCTAGGGTTGGAGGCACCGGGGAGCTGTTTTTT.

The table lists this clone with a few counts. This chain joins TRBV28 and TRBJ2-2, with TRBD2 identical over 7 bases. Germline V gene lookup returns CDR1 MDHEN and CDR2 SYDVKM. The V segment lost 5 bases and the J segment 2 bases; nucleotides outside the gene matches: 8. The CDR3 spans 16 residues. CDR3 in amino acids: CASSTRLADNTGELFF. The CDR3 DNA reads TGTGCCAGCAGTACTCGACTAGCCGATAACACCGGGGAGCTGTTTTTT.

This sequence joins TRBV10-3 and TRBJ2-2; the match to TRBD1 covers 10 bases. This CDR3 has 15 amino acids. Germline V gene sequence: CDR1 ENHRY, CDR2 SYGVKD. V lost 10 bases, J lost 4 bases, and 9 bases stayed unmatched. CDR3 nucleotide sequence: TGTGCCACCTACAGACAGGGGGCGGGCACCGGGGAGCTGTTTTTT. Its translation is CATYRQGAGTGELFF.

The J gene is TRBJ2-5, the V gene TRBV5-1; D gene unclear. The germline V gene has CDR1 SGHRS and CDR2 YFSETQ. Trimming took 4 bases from V and 4 from J, leaving 14 bases between them. The CDR3 consists of 14 residues. The CDR3 here is CASSQQRMGETQYF. CDR3 coding DNA: TGCGCCAGCAGCCAACAGAGAATGGGAGAGACCCAGTACTTC.

This CDR3 is CASSLQAGRTTFYGYTF. As DNA, the CDR3 is TGTGCCAGCAGTTTACAAGCAGGCCGGACCACCTTCTATGGCTACACCTTC. The chain employs TRBV27 and TRBJ1-2; D not certain. This CDR3 is built from 17 residues. Germline lookup yields CDR1 MNHEY and CDR2 SMNVEV (reference sequence). Deletions cut 2 bases from V and 4 bases from J, with 20 bases between.

The chain recombines TRBV29-1 with TRBJ2-3; no definite D call. Trimming took 2 bases from V and 6 from J, leaving 6 bases between them. Germline V gene data show CDR1 as SQVTM and CDR2 as ANQGSEA. The CDR3 spans 11 residues. The CDR3 protein is CSVESLDTQYF. The CDR3 DNA reads as TGCAGCGTTGAAAGTTTGGATACGCAGTATTTT.

The genes are TRBV27 and TRBJ1-2, with 10 bases that match TRBD1. Germline loops: CDR1 MNHEY, CDR2 SMNVEV (reference sequence). Germline trimming cut 6 bases from V and 4 bases from J; bases unmatched to any gene: 5. The CDR3 has 14 amino acids. The CDR3 spells CASSGQGGAYGYTF. The CDR3 DNA sequence: TGTGCCAGCAGCGGACAGGGGGGGGCCTATGGCTACACCTTC.

The rearrangement uses TRBV7-2 and TRBJ1-1, with D possibly TRBD1 on 5 matching bases. Germline V gene sequence: CDR1 SGHTA, CDR2 FQGNSA. This CDR3 contains 15 residues. Deletions cut 2 bases from V and 1 base from J, with 11 bases between. The CDR3 nucleotides are TGTGCCAGCAGCTTATTAGGTGGGGGGAACACTGAAGCTTTCTTT. Its translation is CASSLLGGGNTEAFF.

The chain carries TRBV27 and TRBJ1-6, with 10 bases lining up with TRBD1. Germline-derived CDR1 and CDR2 are MNHEY and SMNVEV (reference sequence). Trimming removed 6 bases from V and 10 bases from J; junction bases left unmatched: 15. The CDR3 is made up of 17 amino acids. CDR3 coding DNA: TGTGCCAGCAGCCCTCGGGACAGGGGTCCTCAAGGATCACCCCTCCACTTT. It codes for CASSPRDRGPQGSPLHF.

As to this clone: It may be a read error: a sequence one base away is much more abundant. V gene TRBV6-1 combines with J gene TRBJ1-2; 7 nucleotides match TRBD1. V shed 6 bases, J shed 0 bases, and the junction held 4 bases outside the gene matches. The germline V gene encodes CDR1 MNHNS and CDR2 SASEGT. CDR3 size: 14 residues. The CDR3 nucleotides are TGTGCCAGCAGCCCAGGGACAGCTAACTATGGCTACACCTTC. It yields the protein CASSPGTANYGYTF.

The CDR3 loop is CASSSAGTSGEETQYF. CDR3 bases: TGTGCCAGCAGCTCTGCCGGGACTTCCGGCGAAGAGACCCAGTACTTC. The rearrangement links TRBV13 to TRBJ2-5, with D possibly being TRBD2 (6 bases). The CDR3 loop spans 16 amino acids. The germline V gene encodes CDR1 PRHDT and CDR2 FYEKMQ (reference sequence). Between the trimmed V and J ends, which lost 4 bases and 3 bases, there was a span of 18 bases.

The V and J genes are TRBV6-1 and TRBJ2-4; 7 nucleotides line up with TRBD1. J lost 0 bases, V lost 2 bases, and 4 bases had no gene match. This CDR3 region has 16 residues. The V gene's germline CDR1 is MNHNS and CDR2 SASEGT. CDR3 amino acids: CASSERTGIAKNIQYF. The CDR3 DNA sequence: TGTGCCAGCAGTGAACGGACAGGAATAGCCAAAAACATTCAGTACTTC.

V is TRBV27 and J is TRBJ2-7, with 13 bases matching TRBD2. This CDR3 contains 19 residues. Germline CDR1 reads MNHEY; CDR2 reads SMNVEV (reference sequence). Germline trimming cut 5 bases from V and 4 bases from J; bases unmatched to any gene: 17. CDR3 region: CASSRLAGGREYEQYEQYF. The CDR3 bases are TGTGCCAGCAGTCGACTAGCGGGAGGCCGAGAATATGAACAATACGAGCAGTACTTC.

The rearrangement joins TRBV4-3 to TRBJ2-6, with 15 nucleotides matching TRBD2. The CDR3 is 21 residues long. V lost 2 bases and J lost 1; bases outside the gene matches: 9. Per the germline V gene, CDR1 is LGHNA and CDR2 is YSLEER. The CDR3: CASSQLRGLAGGWSGANVLTF. The DNA of the CDR3 is TGCGCCAGCAGCCAATTGAGGGGACTAGCGGGAGGCTGGTCTGGGGCCAACGTCCTGACTTTC.